This T cell receptor (beta chain) originates from a study of cytomegalovirus exposure and HLA in healthy donors. Whole-study results and caveats: Earlier analysis looked at TCR beta V segments, and most were productive about 90% or about 30% of the time.

The germline CDR1 and CDR2 sequences are MNHNS and SASEGT. The CDR3 runs to 14 residues. The V end was cut by 4 bases, the J end by 1 base, with 10 bases between. This clone was seen a handful of times. Its matching antigen is unknown. The study ran its PCR with 60 Vbeta and 13 Jbeta primers. The assay was immunoSEQ multiplex PCR, and TCRdb's table has in-frame clones only and misses some. This sample has under 200,000 clones, with about 86% found just once. The receptor's source is a young woman in good health and CMV-seronegative. The chain links TRBV6-1 to TRBJ1-1, with D unclear. The sequenced sample consisted of PBMCs. This CDR3 is CASSVGGSNTEAFF. CDR3 nucleotides: TGTGCCAGCAGTGTAGGAGGGTCGAACACTGAAGCTTTCTTT.